A few counts support the clone carrying this TCR beta chain. The V and J ends lost 1 base and 2 bases respectively, with 14 bases between them. The CDR3 spans 16 residues. The germline V gene has CDR1 SEHNR and CDR2 FQNEAQ (reference sequence). The data belong to a study of molecular identifiers for immune sequencing clone quantification. Naive CD8 T cells underwent sorting with the CD8+CD4-CCR7+CD45RA+ definition. TCRdb independently ran MiXCR on the PCR reads; one entry per CDR3 protein. The sample lists around 480,000 distinct CDR3 sequences, around 23% occurring once. The rearrangement uses TRBV7-9 and TRBJ2-5; a possible D gene is TRBD1 (5 bases). This clonotype was obtained from a human donor in good health. Some libraries in this study had Jurkat cell RNA spiked in. The sequencing input was naive CD8+ T cells from blood, with Jurkat cell RNA spiked in. Noted subset: FACS-sorted CD8+CD4-CCR7+CD45RA+ naive T cells. The CDR3 DNA reads as TGTGCCAGCAGCTTAGGCCCGGAAGGGGAACAAGAGACCCAGTACTTC. This encodes CASSLGPEGEQETQYF.